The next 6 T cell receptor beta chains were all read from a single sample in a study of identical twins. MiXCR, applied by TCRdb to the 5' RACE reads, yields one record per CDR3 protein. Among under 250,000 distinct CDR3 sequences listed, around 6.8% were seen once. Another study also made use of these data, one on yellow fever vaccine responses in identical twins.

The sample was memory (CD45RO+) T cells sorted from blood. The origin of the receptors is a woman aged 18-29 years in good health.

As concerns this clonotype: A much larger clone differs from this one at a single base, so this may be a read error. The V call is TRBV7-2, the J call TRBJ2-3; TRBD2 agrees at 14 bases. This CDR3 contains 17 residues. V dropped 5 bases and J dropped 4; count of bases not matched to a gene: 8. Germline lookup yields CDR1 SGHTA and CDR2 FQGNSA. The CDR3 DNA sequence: TGTGCCAGCAGCAAGCTGGGACTAGCGGGAGTCGCAGATACGCAGTATTTT. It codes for CASSKLGLAGVADTQYF.

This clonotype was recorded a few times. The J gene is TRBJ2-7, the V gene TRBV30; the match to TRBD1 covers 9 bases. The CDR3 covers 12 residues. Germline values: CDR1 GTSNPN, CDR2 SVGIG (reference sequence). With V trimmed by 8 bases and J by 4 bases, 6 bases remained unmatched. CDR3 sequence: CAGQGQRYEQYF. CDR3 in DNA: TGTGCCGGACAGGGGCAAAGGTACGAGCAGTACTTC.

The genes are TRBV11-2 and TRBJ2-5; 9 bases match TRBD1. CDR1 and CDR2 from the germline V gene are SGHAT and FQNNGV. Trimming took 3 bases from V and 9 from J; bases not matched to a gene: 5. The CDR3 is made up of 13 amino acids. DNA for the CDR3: TGTGCCAGCAGCTTGGGACAGGGATTACCCCAGTACTTC. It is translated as CASSLGQGLPQYF.

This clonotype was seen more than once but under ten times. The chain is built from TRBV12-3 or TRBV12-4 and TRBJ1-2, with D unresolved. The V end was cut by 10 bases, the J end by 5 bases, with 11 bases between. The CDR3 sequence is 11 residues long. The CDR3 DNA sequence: TGTGCCACGTCCAAGGGTTATGGCTACACCTTC. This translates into CATSKGYGYTF.

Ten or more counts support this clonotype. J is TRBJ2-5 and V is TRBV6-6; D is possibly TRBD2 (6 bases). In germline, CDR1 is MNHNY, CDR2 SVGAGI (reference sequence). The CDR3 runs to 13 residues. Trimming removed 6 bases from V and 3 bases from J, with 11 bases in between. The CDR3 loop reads CASSGLREETQYF. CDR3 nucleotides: TGTGCCAGCAGCGGACTACGAGAAGAGACCCAGTACTTC.

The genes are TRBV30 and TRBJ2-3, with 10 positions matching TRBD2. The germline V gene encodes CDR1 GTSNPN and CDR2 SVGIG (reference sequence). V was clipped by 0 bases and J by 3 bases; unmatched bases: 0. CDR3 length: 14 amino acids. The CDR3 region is CAWSVLAGTDTQYF. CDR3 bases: TGTGCCTGGAGTGTACTAGCGGGAACAGATACGCAGTATTTT.